These T cell receptor beta chains were read from a single sample in a study of T cells in Graves' hyperthyroidism and ophthalmopathy. Via MiXCR, TCRdb re-called the multiplex PCR reads, giving one row per CDR3 protein. The table has about 540,000 distinct CDR3 sequences, about 43% seen once. Sequenced: peripheral blood or thyroid tissue (not recorded which). These receptors were obtained from a woman between 18 and 29 years old with Graves' hyperthyroidism. The CDR3 runs from the conserved cysteine through the conserved F or W. A D gene is named only where the DNA matches it firmly. Clone sizes are given selectively: once, few, many, or a class where the clone is expanded.

V: TRBV7-9
J: TRBJ1-5
D: NA
size: few
length: 15
CDR3: CASSLGSGPNQPQHF
DNA: TGTGCCAGCAGCTTAGGGTCCGGGCCCAATCAGCCCCAGCATTTT

V: TRBV7-2
J: TRBJ1-4
D: TRBD1
size: NA
length: 15
CDR3: CASSLLGTGVEKLFF
DNA: TGTGCCAGCAGCTTATTGGGGACAGGGGTTGAAAAACTGTTTTTT

V: TRBV7-2
J: TRBJ1-1
D: TRBD1
size: once
length: 15
CDR3: CASSLLFRGGTEAFF
DNA: TGTGCCAGCAGCTTATTGTTCAGGGGGGGTACTGAAGCTTTCTTT

V: TRBV15
J: TRBJ1-5
D: TRBD1
size: many
length: 18
CDR3: CATSSPPGQPARNQPQHF
DNA: TGTGCCACCAGCAGCCCTCCGGGACAGCCGGCGAGGAATCAGCCCCAGCATTTT

V: TRBV2
J: TRBJ1-6
D: NA
size: many
length: 15
CDR3: CASSERGGDNSPLHF
DNA: TGTGCCAGCAGTGAACGGGGAGGGGATAATTCACCCCTCCACTTT

V: TRBV14
J: TRBJ1-1
D: TRBD1
size: NA
length: 12
CDR3: CASSDRGAEAFF
DNA: TGTGCCAGCAGCGACAGGGGGGCTGAAGCTTTCTTT

V: TRBV9
J: TRBJ1-4
D: TRBD1
size: NA
length: 15
CDR3: CASSDSDRVEEKLFF
DNA: TGTGCCAGCAGCGACTCTGACAGGGTGGAGGAAAAACTGTTTTTT

V: TRBV29-1
J: TRBJ1-1
D: TRBD1
size: NA
length: 14
CDR3: CSVETRDRNTEAFF
DNA: TGCAGCGTTGAAACCCGGGACAGGAACACTGAAGCTTTCTTT

V: TRBV19
J: TRBJ1-2
D: NA
size: few
length: 14
CDR3: CASSIIGVNYGYTF
DNA: TGTGCCAGTAGTATAATTGGGGTTAACTATGGCTACACCTTC

V: TRBV19
J: TRBJ1-2
D: NA
size: few
length: 14
CDR3: CASSASTGYYGYTF
DNA: TGTGCCAGTAGTGCGTCAACAGGGTACTATGGCTACACCTTC

V: TRBV5-1
J: TRBJ1-5
D: NA
size: NA
length: 14
CDR3: CASSREGPGQPQHF
DNA: TGCGCCAGCAGCCGGGAGGGACCGGGTCAGCCCCAGCATTTT

V: TRBV7-6
J: TRBJ1-2
D: NA
size: NA
length: 18
CDR3: CASSLGAVHSSANYGYTF
DNA: TGTGCCAGCAGCTTAGGAGCAGTGCATAGTAGTGCTAACTATGGCTACACCTTC

V: TRBV9
J: TRBJ2-5
D: TRBD2
size: few
length: 16
CDR3: CASSDRLAGDGETQYF
DNA: TGTGCCAGCAGCGACCGACTAGCGGGAGACGGAGAGACCCAGTACTTC

V: TRBV2
J: TRBJ1-6
D: NA
size: few
length: 13
CDR3: CASRQGRESPLHF
DNA: TGTGCCAGCAGGCAGGGACGGGAGTCACCCCTCCACTTT

V: TRBV5-1
J: TRBJ2-7
D: NA
size: many
length: 12
CDR3: CASSSDGYEQYF
DNA: TGTGCCAGCAGCTCCGACGGCTACGAGCAGTACTTC

V: TRBV20-1
J: TRBJ2-2
D: NA
size: once
length: 13
CDR3: CSAPAQITGELFF
DNA: TGCAGTGCTCCAGCACAGATCACCGGGGAGCTGTTTTTT

V: TRBV7-8
J: TRBJ2-7
D: TRBD2
size: few
length: 13
CDR3: CASSRAGDWEQYF
DNA: TGTGCCAGCAGCCGGGCGGGAGATTGGGAGCAGTACTTC

V: TRBV29-1
J: TRBJ2-5
D: NA
size: NA
length: 12
CDR3: CSVELSGETQYF
DNA: TGCAGCGTTGAGCTTAGCGGAGAGACCCAGTACTTC

V: TRBV2
J: TRBJ1-5
D: NA
size: few
length: 13
CDR3: CASRFGGNQPQHF
DNA: TGTGCCAGCCGCTTCGGTGGCAATCAGCCCCAGCATTTT

V: TRBV7-9
J: TRBJ2-7
D: TRBD1
size: few
length: 14
CDR3: CASSFAGGGNEQYF
DNA: TGTGCCAGCAGCTTCGCAGGGGGTGGGAACGAGCAGTACTTC

V: TRBV7-1
J: TRBJ2-5
D: TRBD1
size: few
length: 13
CDR3: CASSYRGGETQYF
DNA: TGTGCCAGCAGCTACAGGGGCGGGGAGACCCAGTACTTC

V: TRBV25-1
J: TRBJ2-2
D: TRBD1
size: NA
length: 16
CDR3: CASSEWAGGYTGELSW
DNA: TGTGCCAGCAGTGAATGGGCAGGGGGTTACACCGGGGAGCTGTCTTGG

V: TRBV7-8
J: TRBJ2-2
D: TRBD1
size: NA
length: 15
CDR3: CASSLADRDSGELFF
DNA: TGTGCCAGCAGCTTGGCCGACAGGGATAGCGGGGAGCTGTTTTTT

V: TRBV11-1
J: TRBJ1-3
D: NA
size: NA
length: 15
CDR3: CASSRDGGSGNTIYF
DNA: TGTGCCAGCAGCCGCGACGGAGGCTCTGGAAACACCATATATTTT

V: TRBV7-8
J: TRBJ1-2
D: TRBD1
size: many
length: 15
CDR3: CASSPQGLLNYGYTF
DNA: TGTGCCAGCAGCCCACAGGGGCTCCTGAACTATGGCTACACCTTC

V: TRBV28
J: TRBJ1-1
D: NA
size: many
length: 12
CDR3: CASCRRNTEAFF
DNA: TGTGCCAGCTGTCGGCGGAACACTGAAGCTTTCTTT

V: TRBV2
J: TRBJ1-2
D: NA
size: NA
length: 12
CDR3: CASSPSGGGYTF
DNA: TGTGCCAGCAGCCCCTCTGGGGGTGGCTACACCTTC

V: TRBV7-9
J: TRBJ1-1
D: TRBD1
size: NA
length: 16
CDR3: CASSDNRGGLNTEAFF
DNA: TGTGCCAGCAGCGACAACAGGGGCGGCTTGAACACTGAAGCTTTCTTT

V: TRBV15
J: TRBJ2-6
D: NA
size: NA
length: 11
CDR3: CATSRDLGVTF
DNA: TGTGCCACCAGCAGAGATCTCGGCGTGACTTTC

V: TRBV7-2
J: TRBJ2-7
D: TRBD1
size: NA
length: 16
CDR3: CASSLQGTGLSYEQYF
DNA: TGTGCCAGCAGTTTGCAAGGGACAGGGCTCTCCTACGAGCAGTACTTC

V: TRBV7-2
J: TRBJ2-7
D: NA
size: NA
length: 16
CDR3: CASSYRGGGGHYEQYF
DNA: TGTGCCAGCAGTTACAGGGGGGGTGGGGGGCACTACGAGCAGTACTTC

V: TRBV7-3
J: TRBJ1-1
D: TRBD1
size: NA
length: 16
CDR3: CASSPSGGTADTEAFF
DNA: TGTGCCAGCAGCCCCTCAGGGGGTACTGCGGACACTGAAGCTTTCTTT

V: TRBV7-2
J: TRBJ1-1
D: NA
size: NA
length: 15
CDR3: CASSLEAREGTEAFF
DNA: TGTGCCAGCAGCTTAGAGGCCAGGGAGGGAACTGAAGCTTTCTTT

V: TRBV19
J: TRBJ1-2
D: TRBD1
size: NA
length: 17
CDR3: CASSPNVGTGGSYGYTF
DNA: TGTGCCAGTAGTCCTAACGTGGGGACAGGGGGCTCCTATGGCTACACCTTC

V: TRBV7-8
J: TRBJ2-3
D: NA
size: NA
length: 16
CDR3: CASSPRVSRIQDTQYF
DNA: TGTGCCAGCAGCCCACGAGTTAGCAGAATACAAGATACGCAGTATTTT

V: TRBV5-1
J: TRBJ1-1
D: NA
size: NA
length: 14
CDR3: CASSLKVGNTEAFF
DNA: TGCGCCAGCAGCTTGAAGGTGGGGAACACTGAAGCTTTCTTT

V: TRBV11-1
J: TRBJ1-2
D: TRBD1
size: once
length: 14
CDR3: CASSLGQGVDCYTF
DNA: TGTGCCAGCAGCTTGGGACAGGGGGTCGATTGCTACACCTTC

V: TRBV19
J: TRBJ2-7
D: NA
size: NA
length: 13
CDR3: CAVRGDRPYEQYF
DNA: TGTGCCGTGAGGGGGGATCGCCCCTACGAGCAGTACTTC

V: TRBV2
J: TRBJ1-1
D: NA
size: NA
length: 10
CDR3: CASSEHGAFF
DNA: TGTGCCAGCAGTGAACATGGAGCTTTCTTT

V: TRBV5-1
J: TRBJ2-6
D: TRBD1
size: NA
length: 15
CDR3: CASSIRDRQANVLTF
DNA: TGCGCCAGCAGCATTCGGGACAGACAGGCCAACGTCCTGACTTTC

V: TRBV20-1
J: TRBJ2-5
D: NA
size: few
length: 13
CDR3: CSATDTFTETQYF
DNA: TGCAGTGCTACTGACACTTTTACAGAGACCCAGTACTTC